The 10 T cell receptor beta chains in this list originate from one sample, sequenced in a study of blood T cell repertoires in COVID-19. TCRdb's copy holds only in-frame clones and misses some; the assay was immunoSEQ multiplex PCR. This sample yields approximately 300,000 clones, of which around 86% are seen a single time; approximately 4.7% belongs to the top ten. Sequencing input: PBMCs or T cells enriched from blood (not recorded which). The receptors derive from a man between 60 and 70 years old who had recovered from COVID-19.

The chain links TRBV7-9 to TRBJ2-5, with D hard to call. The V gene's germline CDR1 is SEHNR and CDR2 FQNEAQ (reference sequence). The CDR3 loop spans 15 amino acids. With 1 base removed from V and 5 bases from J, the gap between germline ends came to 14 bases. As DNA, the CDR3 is TGTGCCAGCAGCTTAGGGTCTTTTACCCGGGAGACCCAGTACTTC. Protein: CASSLGSFTRETQYF.

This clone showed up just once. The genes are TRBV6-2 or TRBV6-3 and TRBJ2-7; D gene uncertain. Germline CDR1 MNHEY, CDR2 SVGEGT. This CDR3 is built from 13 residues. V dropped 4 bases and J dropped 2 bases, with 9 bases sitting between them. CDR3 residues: CASSLTEPYEQYF. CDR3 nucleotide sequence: TGTGCCAGCAGTTTGACGGAGCCCTACGAGCAGTACTTC.

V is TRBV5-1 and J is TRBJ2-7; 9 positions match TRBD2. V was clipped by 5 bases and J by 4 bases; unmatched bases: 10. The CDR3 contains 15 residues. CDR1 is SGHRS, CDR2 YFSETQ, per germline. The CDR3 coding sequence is TGCGCCAGCAGATTGACTAGCGGAAGCCTTTACGAGCAGTACTTC. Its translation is CASRLTSGSLYEQYF. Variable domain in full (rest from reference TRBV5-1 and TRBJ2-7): KAGVTQTPRYLIKTRGQQVTLSCSPISGHRSVSWYQQTPGQGLQFLFEYFSETQRNKGNFPGRFSGRQFSNSRSEMNVSTLELGDSALYLCASRLTSGSLYEQYFGPGTRLTVT.

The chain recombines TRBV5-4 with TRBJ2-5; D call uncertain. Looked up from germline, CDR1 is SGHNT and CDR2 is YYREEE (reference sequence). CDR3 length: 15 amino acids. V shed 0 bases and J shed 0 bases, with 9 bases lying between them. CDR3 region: CASSLGSRNQETQYF. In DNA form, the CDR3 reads TGTGCCAGCAGCTTGGGTTCTAGAAACCAAGAGACCCAGTACTTC.

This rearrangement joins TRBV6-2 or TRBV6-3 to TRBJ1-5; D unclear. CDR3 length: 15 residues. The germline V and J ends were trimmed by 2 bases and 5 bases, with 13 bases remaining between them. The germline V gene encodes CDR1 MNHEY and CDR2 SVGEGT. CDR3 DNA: TGTGCCAGCAGTTACGTGTCAGGATCGGATCAGCCCCAGCATTTT. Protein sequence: CASSYVSGSDQPQHF.

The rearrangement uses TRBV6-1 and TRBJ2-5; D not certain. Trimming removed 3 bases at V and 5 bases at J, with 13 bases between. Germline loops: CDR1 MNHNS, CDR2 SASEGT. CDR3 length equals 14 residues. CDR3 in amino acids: CASSDLVIGETQYF. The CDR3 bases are TGTGCCAGCAGTGATTTGGTTATCGGGGAGACCCAGTACTTC.

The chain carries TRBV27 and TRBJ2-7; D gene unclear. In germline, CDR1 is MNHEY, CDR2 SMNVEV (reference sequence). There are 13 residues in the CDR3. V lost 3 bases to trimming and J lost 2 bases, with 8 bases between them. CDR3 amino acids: CASSLGRPYEQYF. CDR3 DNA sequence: TGTGCCAGCAGTTTGGGCAGACCCTACGAGCAGTACTTC.

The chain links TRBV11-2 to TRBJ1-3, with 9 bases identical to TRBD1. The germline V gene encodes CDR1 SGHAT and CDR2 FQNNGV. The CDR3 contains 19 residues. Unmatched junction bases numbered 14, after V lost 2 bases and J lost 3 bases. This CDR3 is CASSLIPGQGTGIGNTIYF. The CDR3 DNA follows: TGTGCCAGCAGCTTAATCCCGGGACAGGGAACCGGAATTGGAAACACCATATATTTT.

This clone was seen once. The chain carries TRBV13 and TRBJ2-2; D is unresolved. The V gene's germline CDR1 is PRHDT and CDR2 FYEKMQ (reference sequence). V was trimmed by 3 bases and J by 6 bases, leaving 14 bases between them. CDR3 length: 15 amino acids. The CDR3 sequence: CASSFRSHSAGELFF. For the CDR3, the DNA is TGTGCCAGCAGCTTCCGCTCCCACTCTGCCGGGGAGCTGTTTTTT.

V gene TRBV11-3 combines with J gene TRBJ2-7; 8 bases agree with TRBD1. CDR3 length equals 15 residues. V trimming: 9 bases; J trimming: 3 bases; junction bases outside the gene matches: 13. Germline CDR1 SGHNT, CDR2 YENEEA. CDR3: CARANRGYIFYEQYF. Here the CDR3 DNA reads TGTGCCAGGGCAAACAGGGGGTATATTTTCTACGAGCAGTACTTC.